The T cell receptor beta chain described here comes from a study of blood T cell repertoires in COVID-19. V was clipped by 6 bases and J by 11 bases; unmatched bases: 9. The CDR3 is 14 amino acids. CDR1 is MNHEY, CDR2 SVGAGI, per germline. The protocol was immunoSEQ multiplex PCR, while the TCRdb copy is restricted to in-frame clones and leaves out a portion. The table has about 150,000 clones, 75% to 90% seen once. Sample: peripheral blood. This receptor was identified in an elderly man with acute or convalescent COVID-19. This chain joins TRBV6-5 and TRBJ1-6; 8 bases agree with TRBD1. CDR3 protein: CASSRTGFDTPLHF. The CDR3 nucleotides are TGTGCCAGCAGCAGGACAGGGTTTGATACACCCCTCCACTTT.